This T cell receptor (beta chain) is from a study of Graves' ophthalmopathy and Graves' hyperthyroidism. Study-wide results and caveats: Its predictions of ophthalmopathy progression gave the model over 70% sensitivity and 72% to 80% specificity. Blood samples also showed most expanded thyroid clonotypes exceeding 0.001 frequency.

Trimming took 0 bases from V and 4 from J, leaving 12 bases between them. CDR1 and CDR2 from the germline V gene are LGHNT and FRNRAP. This CDR3 has 15 amino acids. RNA transcripts were the template, and TCR beta CDR3 regions were amplified from them. Amplification began with first-round RT-PCR using HTBI primers, then second-round multiplex PCR was performed. MiXCR was run by TCRdb on the multiplex PCR reads, yielding one entry per CDR3 protein. The sample yields approximately 640,000 distinct CDR3 sequences, about 38% seen once. This clonotype was seen a few times. Its antigen is not identified. What was sequenced was peripheral blood. The TCR originated in an adult man with Graves' ophthalmopathy. V usage is TRBV12-5 and J usage is TRBJ1-2; unclear D gene. This CDR3 is CASGLVRLRPYGYTF. The CDR3 DNA reads as TGTGCTAGTGGTTTGGTCCGCCTAAGGCCCTATGGCTACACCTTC.